This T cell receptor (beta chain) was profiled in a study of post-analysis software for immune sequencing data. Turning to the study itself: Clinical courses comprised relapsing-remitting, secondary progressive and progressive-relapsing multiple sclerosis.

The germline gives CDR1 MNHNY, CDR2 SVGAGI (reference sequence). Trimming left V 2 bases short and J 2 bases short, with 8 bases between. The CDR3 sequence is 14 residues long. Study observations and caveats: For normalized Chao1 diversity, multiple sclerosis patients scored significantly lower than controls did. In patients, roughly 5 TRBV segments were more frequent than in controls, with TRBV5-6, TRBV5-1 and TRBV20-1 among them. When the samples were clustered directly with F measure, those that had been prepared in the same batch showed strong co-clustering.

With respect to this clonotype: Its antigen is still unknown.

Unique molecular identifiers were carried by the TCR beta cDNA libraries. Using its own MiXCR run on the PCR reads, TCRdb lists one record per CDR3 protein. The sample includes fewer than 850,000 distinct CDR3 sequences, roughly 30% of them seen just once. The J gene is TRBJ2-3, the V gene TRBV6-6; D gene unclear. Sequencing was done on a sample of blood. The sequence came from a girl between 10 and 17 years old with multiple sclerosis. CDR3: CASSYPKITDTQYF. In nucleotides, the CDR3 is TGTGCCAGCAGTTACCCGAAAATCACAGATACGCAGTATTTT.